The clone carrying this T cell receptor beta chain was observed at least ten times. What it binds is not known. The sample is drawn from a study of T cell repertoires in cytomegalovirus infection. The overall study: It was the public TCR beta signatures that indicated both CMV infection and matching HLA type. General study points: The ex vivo response showed dominance by HLA-C-restricted CMV-specific TCR beta clonotypes. Carriers of CMV and the relevant HLA type were discriminated by public TCR beta frequency.

TCRdb fed the reads into MiXCR, producing one record per CDR3 protein. The table lists about 680,000 distinct CDR3 sequences, more than 20% of them singletons. CDR3 length: 13 residues. V dropped 5 bases and J dropped 10 bases, with 15 bases sitting between them. The germline CDR1 and CDR2 sequences are SGHTA and FQGTGA. This TCR derives from a human donor in good health (CMV status not recorded). Some clones in this sample may be carry-over from other donors' samples. This chain joins TRBV7-3 and TRBJ2-1; D ambiguous. The sample consisted of CD8+ T cells from PBMCs. The CDR3 sequence is CASSVGSLGEQFF. In DNA, the CDR3 is TGTGCCAGCAGCGTCGGGTCCCTAGGCGAGCAGTTCTTC. Filled out from reference TRBV7-3 and TRBJ2-1, the complete variable domain reads GAGVSQTPSNKVTEKGKYVELRCDPISGHTALYWYRQSLGQGPEFLIYFQGTGAADDSGLPNDRFFAVRPEGSVSTLKIQRTERGDSAVYLCASSVGSLGEQFFGPGTRLTVL.